This passage covers 4 T cell receptor beta chains from one sample sequenced in a study of blood T cell repertoires in COVID-19. The assay was immunoSEQ multiplex PCR, and TCRdb's table has in-frame clones only and misses some. The profile shows fewer than 200,000 clones, roughly 80% of them singletons. The sequenced sample consisted of PBMCs or T cells enriched from blood (not recorded which). Every receptor here comes from a woman in her forties or fifties who had recovered from COVID-19.

The V gene is TRBV11-2, the J gene TRBJ2-4; 8 bases are shared with TRBD2. The CDR3 length is 15 residues. V shed 3 bases, J shed 4 bases, and the junction held 5 bases outside the gene matches. Looked up from germline, CDR1 is SGHAT and CDR2 is FQNNGV. The CDR3 DNA is TGTGCCAGCAGCTTCGGATTAGCGGGAAAAAACATTCAGTACTTC. Protein product: CASSFGLAGKNIQYF.

The chain joins TRBV19 to TRBJ1-2; D is unclear. This CDR3 comprises 12 residues. CDR1 is LNHDA, CDR2 SQIVND, per germline (reference sequence). V lost 10 bases to trimming and J lost 2 bases, with 11 bases between them. CDR3 region: CATLSGNYGYTF. CDR3 nucleotides: TGTGCCACGCTCTCGGGAAACTATGGCTACACCTTC.

This chain joins TRBV27 and TRBJ1-5, with 8 bases matching TRBD1. V lost 6 bases and J lost 7; bases outside the gene matches: 5. Germline V CDR1 and CDR2: MNHEY, SMNVEV (reference sequence). The CDR3 covers 13 residues. The DNA of the CDR3 is TGTGCCAGCAGCCAGGGGGCAAGGCAGCCCCAGCATTTT. The encoded protein is CASSQGARQPQHF.

The rearrangement uses TRBV3-1 (or the pseudogene TRBV3-2) and TRBJ1-1, with a possible D match to TRBD1 (6 bases). CDR3 size: 14 residues. Germline values: CDR1 LGHDT, CDR2 YNNKEL (reference sequence). V was clipped by 2 bases and J by 1 base, with 8 bases between them. The DNA of the CDR3 is TGTGCCAGCAGCCAAAGGGGACAGAACACTGAAGCTTTCTTT. The encoded protein is CASSQRGQNTEAFF.